The clone carrying this T cell receptor (beta chain) was counted once. This table comes from immunoSEQ multiplex PCR, and its TCRdb copy is limited to in-frame clones, with some not included. The sample records 70,000 or so clones, just over 90% being singletons. These data belong to a study of OX40 agonist ivuxolimab in advanced cancers. The overall study: Past anti-PD-1, anti-PD-L1 or anti-CTLA-4 therapy was accepted, and approximately 40% had received some. One hepatocellular carcinoma and two cutaneous melanoma patients partially responded.

The CDR3 runs to 15 residues. Looked up from germline, CDR1 is ENHRY and CDR2 is SYGVKD. With 8 bases clipped from V and 0 bases from J, the junction kept 6 bases outside the gene matches. The chain employs TRBV10-3 and TRBJ2-2, with 7 bases lining up with TRBD1. The input for sequencing was CD4+ or CD8+ T cells sorted from blood, taken in a trial of the OX40 agonist ivuxolimab. The TCR comes from an adult with an advanced solid tumor such as melanoma, head and neck, liver or kidney cancer. The chain's CDR3 is CAIGQQGTNTGELFF. The DNA of the CDR3 is TGTGCCATCGGCCAACAGGGGACGAACACCGGGGAGCTGTTTTTT.